This is a list of T cell receptor beta chains from one sample in a study of blood T cell repertoires in COVID-19. Clones were read by immunoSEQ multiplex PCR, and TCRdb kept only the in-frame ones, dropping some. This sample yields hundreds of thousands of clones, of which over 75% are seen a single time; 2.5% to 3% belongs to the top ten. The specimen was PBMCs or T cells enriched from blood (not recorded which). These receptors came from a woman in her thirties who had recovered from COVID-19. Each CDR3 is given with its conserved first and last residue. A D gene is named only where the DNA matches it firmly. Clone size is stated in some rows and not others, as once, few, many or a class when expanded.

j_gene,v_gene,abundance,d_gene,CDR3nt,CDR3aa
TRBJ1-4,TRBV5-1,.,TRBD1,TGCGCCAGCAGCTTTGGAAACAGGGGGCCAACTAATGAAAAACTGTTTTTT,CASSFGNRGPTNEKLFF
TRBJ2-2,TRBV4-2,.,TRBD2,TGTGCCAGCAGCCATACTCGGGGGGAAGCGAACACCGGGGAGCTGTTTTTT,CASSHTRGEANTGELFF
TRBJ2-2,TRBV5-6,few,.,TGTGCCAGCAGCGCGTGGCGAGACAGGCGCACCGGGGAGCTGTTTTTT,CASSAWRDRRTGELFF
TRBJ1-4,TRBV9,.,TRBD1,TGTGCCAGCAGCGCGGACAGGCCTGAGGAAAAACTGTTTTTT,CASSADRPEEKLFF
TRBJ1-2,TRBV5-1,.,.,TGCGCCAGCAGCTCGATGACTGAAGCTAACTATGGCTACACCTTC,CASSSMTEANYGYTF
TRBJ1-1,TRBV2,.,.,TGTGCCAGCACTCGAGAGAACACTGAAGCTTTCTTT,CASTRENTEAFF
TRBJ2-7,TRBV4-1,.,TRBD2,TGCGCCAGCAGCCAAGTTATTTTAGCGGGCAGATCAACCTACGAGCAGTACTTC,CASSQVILAGRSTYEQYF
TRBJ2-7,TRBV2,.,.,TGTGCCAGTCAGGGCCTTGTGGGTACCTACGAGCAGTACTTC,CASQGLVGTYEQYF
TRBJ2-3,TRBV21-1,.,.,TGTGCCAGCAGCAGAGCAGGACAGCGACTTAGCACAGATACGCAGTATTTT,CASSRAGQRLSTDTQYF
TRBJ1-4,TRBV30,.,.,TGTGCCTGGAGTCCTCCGGGTAACCTCCAGGAAAAACTGTTTTTT,CAWSPPGNLQEKLFF
TRBJ2-1,TRBV5-1,.,.,TGCGCCAGCAGCTTGGGGCCCTCCCACAGTTACAATGAGCAGTTCTTC,CASSLGPSHSYNEQFF
TRBJ2-1,TRBV27,.,.,TGTGCCAGTCTAGGCCAGTTTCATGAGCAGTTCTTC,CASLGQFHEQFF
TRBJ1-6,TRBV9,.,.,TGTGCCAGCAGCGTAGATAGCAATGGCAATTCACCCCTCCACTTT,CASSVDSNGNSPLHF
TRBJ2-3,TRBV4-1,.,.,TGCGCCAGCAGCCAAGCTCCTCCGGGAGCCGATACGCAGTATTTT,CASSQAPPGADTQYF
TRBJ2-7,TRBV5-1,.,.,TGCGCCAGCAGCTTAGTGGCAGCCTACGAGCAGTACTTC,CASSLVAAYEQYF
TRBJ2-7,TRBV5-1,few,.,TGCGCCAGCAGTGAACAGGGCTACGAGCAGTACTTC,CASSEQGYEQYF
TRBJ2-7,TRBV7-9,once,TRBD2,TGTGCCAGCAGCTTAGGGGAGGGGACCCCCGGCGATTACGAGCAGTACTTC,CASSLGEGTPGDYEQYF
TRBJ2-1,TRBV6-4,.,TRBD2,TGTGCCAGCAGTGACAGCGGGGGGGCCTCCAATGAGCAGTTCTTC,CASSDSGGASNEQFF
TRBJ1-6,TRBV5-1,.,.,TGCGCCAGCAGAACCGAGAATTCACCCCTCCACTTT,CASRTENSPLHF
TRBJ1-3,TRBV5-5,.,.,TGTGCCAGCAGCTTGCGGGGAGGAGGATCTGGAAACACCATATATTTT,CASSLRGGGSGNTIYF
TRBJ1-4,TRBV4-1,.,TRBD1,TGCGCCAGCAGCCGCGCAGGGACAGGTAATGAAAAACTGTTTTTT,CASSRAGTGNEKLFF
TRBJ2-2,TRBV5-4,few,TRBD1,TGTGCCAGCAGTCCAGGGGGCGCCCCCGGGGAGCTGTTTTTT,CASSPGGAPGELFF
TRBJ2-5,TRBV5-8,.,.,TGTGCCAGCAGGCGGGGGGACAGAGAAGAGACCCAGTACTTC,CASRRGDREETQYF
TRBJ2-7,TRBV7-2,.,.,TGTGCCAGCAGCCCGAGTGGCCCCGGGGAATACGAGCAGTACTTC,CASSPSGPGEYEQYF
TRBJ2-7,TRBV2,.,TRBD1,TGTGCCAGCAGGGGACAGGGCCCCGACGAGCAGTACTTC,CASRGQGPDEQYF
TRBJ1-1,TRBV7-8,.,.,TGTGCCAGCAGCTCAGGGTTTGGAACTGAAGCTTTCTTT,CASSSGFGTEAFF
TRBJ1-2,TRBV28,.,.,TGTGCCAGCACCCCGGGTTTCTTTGACGGCTACACCTTC,CASTPGFFDGYTF
TRBJ2-7,TRBV7-9,.,.,TGTGCCAGCAGCGCAATGGTAGGGAGCTCCTACGAGCAGTACTTC,CASSAMVGSSYEQYF
TRBJ1-2,TRBV4-2,.,TRBD1,TGTGCCAGCAGCCGAGGGACAGGGGACTATGGCTACACCTTC,CASSRGTGDYGYTF
TRBJ2-5,TRBV29-1,.,TRBD2,TGCAGCGTTGAAGGACTAGCGGGAGGCTTCCAAGAGACCCAGTACTTC,CSVEGLAGGFQETQYF
TRBJ2-1,TRBV29-1,.,TRBD2,TGCAGCGTTGTAAAGGCCAGCGGGACCGAGGGAGAGCAGTTCTTC,CSVVKASGTEGEQFF
TRBJ2-1,TRBV6-5,.,TRBD2,TGTGCCAGCAGGGGGGGGACTAGCGGTTACAATGAGCAGTTCTTC,CASRGGTSGYNEQFF